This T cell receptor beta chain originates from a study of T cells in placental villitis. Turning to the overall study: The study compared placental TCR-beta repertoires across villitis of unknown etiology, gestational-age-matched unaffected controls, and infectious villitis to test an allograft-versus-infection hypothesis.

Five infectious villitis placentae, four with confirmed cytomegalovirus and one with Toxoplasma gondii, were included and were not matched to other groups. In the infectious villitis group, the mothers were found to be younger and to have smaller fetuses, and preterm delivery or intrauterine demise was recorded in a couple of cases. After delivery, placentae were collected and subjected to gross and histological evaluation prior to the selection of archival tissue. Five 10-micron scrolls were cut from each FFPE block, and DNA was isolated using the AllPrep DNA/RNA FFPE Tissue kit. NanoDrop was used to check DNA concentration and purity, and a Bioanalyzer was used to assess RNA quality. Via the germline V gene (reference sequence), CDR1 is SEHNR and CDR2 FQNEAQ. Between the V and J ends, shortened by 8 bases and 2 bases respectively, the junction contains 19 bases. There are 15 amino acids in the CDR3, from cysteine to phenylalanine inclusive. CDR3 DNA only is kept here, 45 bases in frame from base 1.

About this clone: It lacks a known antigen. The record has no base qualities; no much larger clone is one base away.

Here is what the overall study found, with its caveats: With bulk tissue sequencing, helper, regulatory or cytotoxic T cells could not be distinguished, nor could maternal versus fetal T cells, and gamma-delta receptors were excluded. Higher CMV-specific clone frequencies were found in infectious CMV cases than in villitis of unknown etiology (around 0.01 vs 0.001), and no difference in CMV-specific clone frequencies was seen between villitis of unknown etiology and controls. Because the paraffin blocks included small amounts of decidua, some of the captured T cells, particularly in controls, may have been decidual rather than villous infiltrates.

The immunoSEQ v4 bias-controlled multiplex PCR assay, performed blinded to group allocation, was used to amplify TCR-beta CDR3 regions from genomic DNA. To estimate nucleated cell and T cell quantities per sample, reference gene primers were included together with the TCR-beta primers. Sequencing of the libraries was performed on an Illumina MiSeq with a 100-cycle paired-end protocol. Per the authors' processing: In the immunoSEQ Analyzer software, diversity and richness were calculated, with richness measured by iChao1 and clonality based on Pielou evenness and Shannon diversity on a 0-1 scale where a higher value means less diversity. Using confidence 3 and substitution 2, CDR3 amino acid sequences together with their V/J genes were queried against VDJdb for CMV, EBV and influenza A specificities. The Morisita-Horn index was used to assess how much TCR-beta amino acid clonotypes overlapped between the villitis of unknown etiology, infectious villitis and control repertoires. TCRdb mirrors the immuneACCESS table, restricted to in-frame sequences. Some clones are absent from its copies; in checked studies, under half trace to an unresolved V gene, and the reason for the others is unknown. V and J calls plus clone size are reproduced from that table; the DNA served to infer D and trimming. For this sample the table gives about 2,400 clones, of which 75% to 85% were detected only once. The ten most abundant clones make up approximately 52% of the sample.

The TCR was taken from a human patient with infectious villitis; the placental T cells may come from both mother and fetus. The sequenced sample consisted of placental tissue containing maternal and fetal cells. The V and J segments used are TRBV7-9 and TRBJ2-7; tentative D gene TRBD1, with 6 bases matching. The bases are TGTGCCAGCTGGGGATATACCGGGGACACCTACGAGCAGTACTTC. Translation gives CASWGYTGDTYEQYF.